Below are 7 T cell receptor beta chains sequenced from a single sample in a study of blood T cell repertoires in COVID-19. TCRdb keeps only in-frame clones here, not all; method: immunoSEQ multiplex PCR. The sample lists about 45,000 clones; approximately 83% were seen once. Material: peripheral blood. These receptors all come from a man older than 75 in a cohort sampled during active COVID-19.

V gene TRBV7-2 combines with J gene TRBJ1-4; TRBD1 aligns across 8 bases. This CDR3 comprises 15 residues. In germline, CDR1 is SGHTA, CDR2 FQGNSA. Losses at the gene ends were 5 bases for V and 4 bases for J; bases not matched to a gene: 6. The CDR3 DNA is TGTGCCAGCAGCCCGCGGACAGGGCATAATGAAAAACTGTTTTTT. Its translation: CASSPRTGHNEKLFF.

This clone has a single count. The genes are TRBV3-1 (or the pseudogene TRBV3-2) and TRBJ2-7; a weak D match, TRBD2 (5 bases). There are 15 residues in the CDR3. CDR1 LGHDT and CDR2 YNNKEL come from the germline V gene (reference sequence). V was clipped by 5 bases and J by 0 bases, with 14 bases between them. DNA for the CDR3: TGTGCCAGCAGCGTTCTGGCGGGCAGCTCCTACGAGCAGTACTTC. It specifies CASSVLAGSSYEQYF.

The V and J genes are TRBV5-1 and TRBJ2-1, with D perhaps TRBD2 (6 bases). V dropped 7 bases and J dropped 5 bases, with 13 bases sitting between them. Germline-derived CDR1 and CDR2 are SGHRS and YFSETQ. The CDR3 runs to 13 residues. The CDR3 protein is CASGGTVNNEQFF. The CDR3 DNA reads TGCGCCAGCGGCGGGACGGTAAACAATGAGCAGTTCTTC.

The rearrangement uses TRBV30 and TRBJ1-5; D remains ambiguous. Germline V lookup: CDR1 GTSNPN, CDR2 SVGIG (reference sequence). Trimming took off 2 bases at V and 4 bases at J, with 12 bases between the two ends. There are 14 residues in the CDR3. The CDR3 reads CAWSQSPGNQPQHF. In nucleotides, the CDR3 is TGTGCCTGGAGTCAGAGCCCGGGGAATCAGCCCCAGCATTTT.

The chain uses TRBV13 and TRBJ2-7; no clear D. The CDR3 is 15 residues long. Per the germline V gene, CDR1 is PRHDT and CDR2 is FYEKMQ (reference sequence). V dropped 0 bases and J dropped 2 bases, with 11 bases sitting between them. CDR3 DNA: TGTGCCAGCAGCTTAGGCCATGGCAGTACCTACGAGCAGTACTTC. The encoded protein is CASSLGHGSTYEQYF.

Here the CDR3 DNA reads TGTGCCACCAGTGATCTCACCGAAGTAGAACCGGGACTAGCGGCTCACCAAGAGACCCAGTACTTC. Translation: CATSDLTEVEPGLAAHQETQYF. This sequence joins TRBV24-1 and TRBJ2-5, with 11 bases fitting TRBD2. The germline V gene encodes CDR1 KGHDR and CDR2 SFDVKD. J gave up 0 bases and V 3 bases, and 20 bases lay outside the gene matches. The CDR3 extends over 22 amino acids.

This clone was picked up one time. The rearrangement joins TRBV5-1 to TRBJ2-7; D remains ambiguous. Looked up from germline, CDR1 is SGHRS and CDR2 is YFSETQ. The CDR3 contains 15 residues. V lost 0 bases and J 0 bases, leaving 10 bases between the germline ends. In DNA form, the CDR3 reads TGCGCCAGCAGCTTGGAAACAGCCCGCTCCTACGAGCAGTACTTC. Translation gives CASSLETARSYEQYF.